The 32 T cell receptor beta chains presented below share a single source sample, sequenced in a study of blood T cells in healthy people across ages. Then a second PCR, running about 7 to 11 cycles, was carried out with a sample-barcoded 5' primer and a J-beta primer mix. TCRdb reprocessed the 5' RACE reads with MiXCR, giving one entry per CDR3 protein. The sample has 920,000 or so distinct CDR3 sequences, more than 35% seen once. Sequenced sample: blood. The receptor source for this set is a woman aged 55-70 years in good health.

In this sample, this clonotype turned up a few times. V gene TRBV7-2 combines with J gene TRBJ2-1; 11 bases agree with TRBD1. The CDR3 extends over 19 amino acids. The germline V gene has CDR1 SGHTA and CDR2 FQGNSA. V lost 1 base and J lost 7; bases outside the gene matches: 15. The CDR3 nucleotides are TGTGCCAGCAGCTTAGTTTCCGGGACAGGGGGAGGATTAGCTAATGAGCAGTTCTTC. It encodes CASSLVSGTGGGLANEQFF.

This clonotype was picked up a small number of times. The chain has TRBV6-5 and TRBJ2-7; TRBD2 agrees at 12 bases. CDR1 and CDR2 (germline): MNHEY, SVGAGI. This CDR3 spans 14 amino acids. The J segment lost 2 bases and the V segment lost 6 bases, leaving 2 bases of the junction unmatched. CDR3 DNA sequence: TGTGCCAGCAGAGGGACTAGCGGGCCCTACGAGCAGTACTTC. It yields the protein CASRGTSGPYEQYF.

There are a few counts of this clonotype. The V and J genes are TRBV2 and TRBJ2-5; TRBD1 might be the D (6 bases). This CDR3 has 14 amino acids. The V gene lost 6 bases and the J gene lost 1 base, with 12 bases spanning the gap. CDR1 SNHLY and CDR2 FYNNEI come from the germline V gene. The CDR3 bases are TGTGCCAGCAGCCAACAGGGTCTCCAAGAGACCCAGTACTTC. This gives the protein CASSQQGLQETQYF.

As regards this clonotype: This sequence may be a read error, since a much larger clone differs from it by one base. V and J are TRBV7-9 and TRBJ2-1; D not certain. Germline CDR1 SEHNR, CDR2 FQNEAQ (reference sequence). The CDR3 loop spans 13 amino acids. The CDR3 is CASSVALMSEQFF. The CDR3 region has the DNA TGTGCCAGCAGCGTAGCTCTAATGAGTGAGCAGTTCTTC.

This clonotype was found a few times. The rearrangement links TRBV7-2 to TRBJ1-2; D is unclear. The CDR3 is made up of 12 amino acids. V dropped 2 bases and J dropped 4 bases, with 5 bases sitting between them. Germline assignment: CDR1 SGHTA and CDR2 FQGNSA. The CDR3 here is CASSLTLYGYTF. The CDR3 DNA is TGTGCCAGCAGCTTAACACTCTATGGCTACACCTTC.

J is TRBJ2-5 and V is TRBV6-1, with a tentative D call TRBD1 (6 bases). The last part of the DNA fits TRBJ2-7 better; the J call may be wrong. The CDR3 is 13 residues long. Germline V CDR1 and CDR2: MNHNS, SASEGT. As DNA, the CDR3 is TGTGCCAGCAGTGCCGGTGGGACACGCGAGCAGTACTTC. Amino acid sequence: CASSAGGTREQYF.

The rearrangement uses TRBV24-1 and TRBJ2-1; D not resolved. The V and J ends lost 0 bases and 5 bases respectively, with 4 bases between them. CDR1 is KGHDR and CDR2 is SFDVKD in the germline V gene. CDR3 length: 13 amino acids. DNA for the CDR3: TGTGCCACCAGTGATTTGCAGGACAATGAGCAGTTCTTC. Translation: CATSDLQDNEQFF.

CDR3 region: CATSRARYNEQYF. CDR3 coding DNA: TGTGCCACCAGCAGGGCTAGGTACAATGAGCAGTACTTC. This rearrangement joins TRBV15 to TRBJ2-5, with D unresolved. The V end was cut by 3 bases, the J end by 11 bases, with 16 bases between. Germline V gives CDR1 LNHNV, CDR2 YYDKDF (reference sequence). This CDR3 has 13 residues.

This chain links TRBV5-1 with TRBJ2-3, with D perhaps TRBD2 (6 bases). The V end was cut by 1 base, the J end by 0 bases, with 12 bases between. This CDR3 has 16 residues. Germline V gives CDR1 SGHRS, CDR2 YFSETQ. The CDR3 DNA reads TGCGCCAGCAGCTTGCCCGCCGGGAGTAGCACAGATACGCAGTATTTT. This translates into CASSLPAGSSTDTQYF.

The CDR3 DNA follows: TGTGCCAGCAGCCAAGGACTAGCGGGAATAAGCTCCTACAATGAGCAGTTCTTC. Its protein product is CASSQGLAGISSYNEQFF. This chain links TRBV3-1 with TRBJ2-1; TRBD2 matches at 11 bases. V shed 1 base and J 0 bases; nucleotides not matched to a gene: 5. Germline loops: CDR1 LGHDT, CDR2 YNNKEL (reference sequence). The CDR3 is made up of 18 amino acids.

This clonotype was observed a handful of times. CDR3 sequence reads: CASSLRPPGLAAIYEQYF. CDR3 nucleotides: TGTGCCAGCAGCTTACGTCCTCCGGGACTAGCGGCTATCTACGAGCAGTACTTC. The rearrangement links TRBV7-2 to TRBJ2-7, with TRBD2 matching over 11 bases. CDR1 and CDR2 (germline): SGHTA, FQGNSA. V trimming: 2 bases; J trimming: 3 bases; junction bases outside the gene matches: 12. This CDR3 is 18 amino acids long.

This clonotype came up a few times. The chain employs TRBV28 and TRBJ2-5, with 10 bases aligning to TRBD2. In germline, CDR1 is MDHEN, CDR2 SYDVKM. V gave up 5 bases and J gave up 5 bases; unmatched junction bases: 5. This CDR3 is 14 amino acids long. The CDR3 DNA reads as TGTGCCAGCAGTCCTCCAGCGGGAGGGGAGACCCAGTACTTC. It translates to CASSPPAGGETQYF.

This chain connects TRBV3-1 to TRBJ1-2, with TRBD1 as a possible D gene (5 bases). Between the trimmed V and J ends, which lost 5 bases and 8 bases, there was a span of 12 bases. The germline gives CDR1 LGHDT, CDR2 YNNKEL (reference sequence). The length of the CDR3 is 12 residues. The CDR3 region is CASSAAGLGYTF. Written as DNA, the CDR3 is TGTGCCAGCAGCGCCGCAGGGCTGGGCTACACCTTC.

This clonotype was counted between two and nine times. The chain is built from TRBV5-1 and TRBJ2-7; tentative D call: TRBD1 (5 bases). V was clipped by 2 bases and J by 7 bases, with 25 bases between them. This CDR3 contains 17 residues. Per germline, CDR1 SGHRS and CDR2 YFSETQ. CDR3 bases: TGCGCCAGCAGCTTTATAGGGGTGGTACCGATCGGCAATGAGCAGTACTTC. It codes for CASSFIGVVPIGNEQYF.

CDR3 protein: CASRASYNEQFF. CDR3 coding DNA: TGTGCCAGCAGGGCGAGCTACAATGAGCAGTTCTTC. The J gene is TRBJ2-1, the V gene TRBV2; no firm D call. The length of the CDR3 is 12 residues. The V gene lost 6 bases and the J gene lost 3 bases, with 6 bases spanning the gap. Germline V gives CDR1 SNHLY, CDR2 FYNNEI.

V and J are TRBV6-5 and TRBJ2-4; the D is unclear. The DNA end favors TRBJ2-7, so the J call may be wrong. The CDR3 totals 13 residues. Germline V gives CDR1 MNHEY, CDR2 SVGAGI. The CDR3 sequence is CASSYTTTYEQYF. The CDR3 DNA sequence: TGTGCCAGCAGTTACACAACAACCTACGAGCAGTACTTC.

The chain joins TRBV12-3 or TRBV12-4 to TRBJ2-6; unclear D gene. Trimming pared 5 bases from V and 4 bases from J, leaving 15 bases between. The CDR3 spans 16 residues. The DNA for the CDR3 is TGTGCCAGCAGTCCCACAATGTCTGGGGGGGCCAACGTCCTGACTTTC. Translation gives CASSPTMSGGANVLTF.

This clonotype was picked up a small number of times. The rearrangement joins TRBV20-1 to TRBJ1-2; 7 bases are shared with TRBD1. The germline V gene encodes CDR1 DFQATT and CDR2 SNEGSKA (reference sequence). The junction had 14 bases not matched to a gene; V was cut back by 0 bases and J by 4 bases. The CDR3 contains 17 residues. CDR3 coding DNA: TGCAGTGCTAGAGATCCGGGACAGACAAGCCGGGGCTATGGCTACACCTTC. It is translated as CSARDPGQTSRGYGYTF.

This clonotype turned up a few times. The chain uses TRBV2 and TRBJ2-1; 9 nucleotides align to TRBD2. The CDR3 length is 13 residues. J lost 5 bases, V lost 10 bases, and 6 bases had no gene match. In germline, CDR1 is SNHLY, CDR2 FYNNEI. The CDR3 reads CATIAGAHNEQFF. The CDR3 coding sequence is TGTGCCACAATAGCGGGAGCCCACAATGAGCAGTTCTTC.

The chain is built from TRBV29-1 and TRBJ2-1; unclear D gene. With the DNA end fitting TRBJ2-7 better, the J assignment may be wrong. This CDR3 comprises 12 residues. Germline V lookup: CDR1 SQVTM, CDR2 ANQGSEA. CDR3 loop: CSVSLSYNEQYF. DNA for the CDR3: TGCAGCGTTAGCCTCTCCTACAATGAGCAGTACTTC.

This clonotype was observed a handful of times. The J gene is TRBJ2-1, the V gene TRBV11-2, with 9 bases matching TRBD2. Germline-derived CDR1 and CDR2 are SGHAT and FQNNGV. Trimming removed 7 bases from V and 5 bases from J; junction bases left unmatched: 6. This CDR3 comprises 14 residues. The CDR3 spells CASKGLAANNEQFF. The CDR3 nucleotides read TGTGCCAGCAAGGGACTAGCAGCTAACAATGAGCAGTTCTTC. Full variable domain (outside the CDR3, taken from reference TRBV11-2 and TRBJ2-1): EAGVAQSPRYKIIEKRQSVAFWCNPISGHATLYWYQQILGQGPKLLIQFQNNGVVDDSQLPKDRFSAERLKGVDSTLKIQPAKLEDSAVYLCASKGLAANNEQFFGPGTRLTVL.

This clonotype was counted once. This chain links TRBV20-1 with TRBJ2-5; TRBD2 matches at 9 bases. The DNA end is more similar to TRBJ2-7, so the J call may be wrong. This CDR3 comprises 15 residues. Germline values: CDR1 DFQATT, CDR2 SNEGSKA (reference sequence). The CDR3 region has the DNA TGCAGTGCTAGAGACGGACTAGCGATGGGAGACGAGCAGTACTTC. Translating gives CSARDGLAMGDEQYF.

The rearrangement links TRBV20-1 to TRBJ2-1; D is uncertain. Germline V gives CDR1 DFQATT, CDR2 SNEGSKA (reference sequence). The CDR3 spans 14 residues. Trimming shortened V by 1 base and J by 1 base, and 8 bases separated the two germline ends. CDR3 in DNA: TGCAGTGCTAGAGGGCAAATTTCCTACAATGAGCAGTTCTTC. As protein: CSARGQISYNEQFF.

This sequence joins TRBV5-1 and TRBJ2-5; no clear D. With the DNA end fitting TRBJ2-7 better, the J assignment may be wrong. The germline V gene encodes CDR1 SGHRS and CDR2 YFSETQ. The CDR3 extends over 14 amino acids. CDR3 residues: CASSVIELNSEQYF. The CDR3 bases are TGCGCCAGCAGCGTGATCGAGCTTAACTCCGAGCAGTACTTC.

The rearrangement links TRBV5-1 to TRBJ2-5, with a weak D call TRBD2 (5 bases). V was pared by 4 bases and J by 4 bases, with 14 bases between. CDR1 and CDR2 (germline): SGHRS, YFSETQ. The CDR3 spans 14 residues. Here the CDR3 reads CASSAPARVETQYF. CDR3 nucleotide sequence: TGCGCCAGCAGCGCTCCGGCGAGGGTAGAGACCCAGTACTTC.

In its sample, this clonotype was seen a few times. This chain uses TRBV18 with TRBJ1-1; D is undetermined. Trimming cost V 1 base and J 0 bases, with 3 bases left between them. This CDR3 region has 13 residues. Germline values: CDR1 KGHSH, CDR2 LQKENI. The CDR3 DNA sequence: TGTGCCAGCTCACCACTAATGAACACTGAAGCTTTCTTT. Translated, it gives CASSPLMNTEAFF. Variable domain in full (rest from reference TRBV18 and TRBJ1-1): NAGVMQNPRHLVRRRGQEARLRCSPMKGHSHVYWYRQLPEEGLKFMVYLQKENIIDESGMPKERFSAEFPKEGPSILRIQQVVRGDSAAYFCASSPLMNTEAFFGQGTRLTVV.

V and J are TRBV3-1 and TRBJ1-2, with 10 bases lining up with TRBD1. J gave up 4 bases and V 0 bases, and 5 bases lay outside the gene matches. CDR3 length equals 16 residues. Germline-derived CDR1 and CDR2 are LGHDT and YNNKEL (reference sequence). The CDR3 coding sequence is TGTGCCAGCAGCCAAGAGAGATGGACAGGGGGCTATGGCTACACCTTC. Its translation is CASSQERWTGGYGYTF.

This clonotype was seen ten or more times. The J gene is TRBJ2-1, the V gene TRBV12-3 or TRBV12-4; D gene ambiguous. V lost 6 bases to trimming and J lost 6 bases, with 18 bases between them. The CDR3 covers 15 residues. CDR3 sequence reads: CASSPDGQWGNEQFF. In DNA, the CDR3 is TGTGCCAGCAGCCCTGACGGGCAGTGGGGCAATGAGCAGTTCTTC.

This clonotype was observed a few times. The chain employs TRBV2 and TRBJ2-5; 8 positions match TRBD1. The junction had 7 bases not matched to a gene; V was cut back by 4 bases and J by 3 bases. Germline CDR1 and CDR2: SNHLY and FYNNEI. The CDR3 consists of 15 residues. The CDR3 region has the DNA TGTGCCAGCAGTGGCCTCGCGACAGGGGAAGAGACCCAGTACTTC. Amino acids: CASSGLATGEETQYF.

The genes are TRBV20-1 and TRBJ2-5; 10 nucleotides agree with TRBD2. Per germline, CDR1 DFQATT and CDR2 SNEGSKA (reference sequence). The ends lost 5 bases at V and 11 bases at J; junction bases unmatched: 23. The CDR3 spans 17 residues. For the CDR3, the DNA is TGCAGTGCTGGAGGTGGTGGAGCGGGAGGGCCGAGCAATGAGCAGTACTTC. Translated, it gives CSAGGGGAGGPSNEQYF.

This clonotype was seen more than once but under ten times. This CDR3 is CASSPSAGSGGYTF. In DNA, the CDR3 is TGTGCCAGCAGCCCTTCGGCGGGCTCGGGCGGCTACACCTTC. The chain links TRBV3-1 to TRBJ1-2, with D uncertain. This CDR3 has 14 residues. Trimming cost V 4 bases and J 8 bases, with 17 bases left between them. CDR1 is LGHDT and CDR2 is YNNKEL in the germline V gene (reference sequence).

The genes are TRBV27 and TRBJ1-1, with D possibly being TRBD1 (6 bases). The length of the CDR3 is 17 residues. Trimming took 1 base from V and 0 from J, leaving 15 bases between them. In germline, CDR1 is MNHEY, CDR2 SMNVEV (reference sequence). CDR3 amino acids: CASSLFRGASLNTEAFF. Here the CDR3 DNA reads TGTGCCAGCAGTTTATTCCGGGGGGCCAGCTTGAACACTGAAGCTTTCTTT.